This T cell receptor (beta chain) was sequenced in a study of T cell responses to AZD1222 COVID-19 vaccine. This clone was detected only once. Between the trimmed V and J ends, which lost 6 bases and 2 bases, there was a span of 19 bases. The V gene's germline CDR1 is SQVTM and CDR2 ANQGSEA. This CDR3 region has 15 residues. Using immunoSEQ multiplex PCR, the repertoire was profiled, and TCRdb retains in-frame clones only, with some absent. The profile covers nearly 110,000 clones, with about nine tenths appearing a single time and approximately 8.9% taken by the ten largest. The clonotype comes from an adult who received the AZD1222 COVID-19 vaccine. The input for sequencing was peripheral blood, taken 28 days after the second AZD1222 dose. The chain links TRBV29-1 to TRBJ2-5; D perhaps matches TRBD2 (5 bases). The CDR3 region is CSVRNTASGQETQYF. The CDR3 DNA reads as TGCAGCGTCCGTAACACAGCTTCGGGGCAAGAGACCCAGTACTTC.